This TCR beta chain was identified in a study of cytomegalovirus exposure and HLA in healthy donors. V shed 0 bases, J shed 2 bases, and the junction held 13 bases outside the gene matches. This CDR3 comprises 18 residues. The germline CDR1 and CDR2 sequences are SGHDN and FVKESK. The PCR had 60 Vbeta and 13 Jbeta primers. The repertoire was sequenced with immunoSEQ multiplex PCR; TCRdb's copy has only in-frame clones and lacks some. The sample includes under 200,000 clones, 70% to 90% of them seen just once. V usage is TRBV14 and J usage is TRBJ2-7; 7 bases map to TRBD1. This clonotype originated in a man in his late teens or twenties in good health and CMV-seropositive. Source material: PBMCs. DNA of the CDR3: TGTGCCAGCAGCCAAGAATCATTGAGACAGGGTGTAGCCTACGAGCAGTACTTC. Protein sequence: CASSQESLRQGVAYEQYF.